Listed here are 4 T cell receptor beta chains from one sample, sequenced in a study of T cell repertoires in cytomegalovirus infection. TCRdb fed the reads into MiXCR, producing one record per CDR3 protein. The table includes around 530,000 distinct CDR3 sequences, about 15% detected once. What was sequenced was CD8+ T cells from PBMCs. Source of these receptors: a human donor in good health (CMV status not recorded). Some clones in this sample may be carry-over from other donors' samples.

This clonotype was detected many times. The CDR3 bases are TGTGCCAGCAGTGAAGCGACGGCTAACAATGAGCAGTTCTTC. Its protein is CASSEATANNEQFF. The chain links TRBV6-1 to TRBJ2-1, with D unresolved. Looked up from germline, CDR1 is MNHNS and CDR2 is SASEGT. The CDR3 length is 14 residues. V shed 0 bases and J shed 5 bases, with 8 bases lying between them.

This clonotype was seen at least ten times. In nucleotides, the CDR3 is TGTGCCAGCAGCTATCTCCAGGGTTTCAACATTCAGTACTTC. This gives the protein CASSYLQGFNIQYF. The J gene is TRBJ2-4, the V gene TRBV11-2, with D perhaps matching TRBD1 (5 bases). Trimming removed 4 bases at V and 7 bases at J, with 14 bases between. The germline gives CDR1 SGHAT, CDR2 FQNNGV. There are 14 residues in the CDR3.

This clonotype was counted a few times. V gene TRBV6-1 combines with J gene TRBJ2-7, with 9 positions matching TRBD2. The J segment lost 6 bases and the V segment lost 6 bases, leaving 6 bases of the junction unmatched. CDR1 MNHNS and CDR2 SASEGT come from the germline V gene. CDR3 length: 13 residues. This CDR3 is CASSLAGVSEQYF. The CDR3 DNA sequence: TGTGCCAGCAGCTTAGCGGGAGTGAGCGAGCAGTACTTC.

This clonotype was seen a few times. This sequence joins TRBV9 and TRBJ2-7, with D possibly matching TRBD1 (5 bases). CDR3 length: 14 residues. CDR1 and CDR2 from the germline V gene are SGDLS and YYNGEE. The V end was cut by 0 bases, the J end by 0 bases, with 7 bases between. The DNA for the CDR3 is TGTGCCAGCAGCGTAGGGGGCCGCTCCTACGAGCAGTACTTC. Translation gives CASSVGGRSYEQYF.